Presented here are 9 T cell receptor beta chains from one specimen sequenced in a study of blood T cell repertoires in COVID-19. Profiled with immunoSEQ multiplex PCR; TCRdb holds only in-frame clones, not every one. The table records over 70,000 clones, around 76% of them present only once. The sequencing sample was made of peripheral blood. These receptors all come from an older man with active or convalescent COVID-19.

The chain has TRBV28 and TRBJ1-5; D is uncertain. Germline V lookup: CDR1 MDHEN, CDR2 SYDVKM. The CDR3 spans 16 residues. The V and J ends lost 5 bases and 2 bases respectively, with 16 bases between them. This CDR3 reads CASSPHLRVGNQPQHF. In DNA form, the CDR3 reads TGTGCCAGCAGTCCGCACTTAAGAGTGGGCAATCAGCCCCAGCATTTT.

The chain is built from TRBV2 and TRBJ1-1; 8 positions agree with TRBD1. The CDR3 consists of 13 residues. Germline CDR1 reads SNHLY; CDR2 reads FYNNEI. With V trimmed by 7 bases and J by 1 base, 2 bases remained unmatched. The CDR3 region is CASTGTGNTEAFF. The CDR3 bases are TGTGCCAGCACTGGGACAGGGAACACTGAAGCTTTCTTT.

This chain joins TRBV7-3 and TRBJ2-3; 7 positions match TRBD2. Germline assignment: CDR1 SGHTA and CDR2 FQGTGA. The CDR3 contains 15 residues. Trimming took 5 bases from V and 1 from J; bases not matched to a gene: 6. The CDR3 here is CASSLTGGGTDTQYF. Here the CDR3 DNA reads TGTGCCAGCAGCCTGACGGGGGGAGGCACAGATACGCAGTATTTT.

The sample holds one count of this clone. The V gene is TRBV27, the J gene TRBJ2-1, with TRBD1 matching 7 bases. CDR1 and CDR2 (germline): MNHEY, SMNVEV (reference sequence). The V and J ends lost 6 bases and 4 bases, in that order; junction bases with no gene match: 12. CDR3 length: 16 residues. The CDR3 coding sequence is TGTGCCAGCAGCACCCCACCGGGACAGAATTACAATGAGCAGTTCTTC. Its translation: CASSTPPGQNYNEQFF.

V and J are TRBV30 and TRBJ1-6, with 11 bases lining up with TRBD1. The CDR3 consists of 15 residues. Germline CDR1 GTSNPN, CDR2 SVGIG (reference sequence). Trimming removed 4 bases from V and 7 bases from J; junction bases left unmatched: 6. This chain's CDR3 is CAWTWTGGRNSPLHF. The CDR3 region has the DNA TGTGCCTGGACCTGGACAGGGGGCAGAAATTCACCCCTCCACTTT.

The V and J genes are TRBV7-6 and TRBJ2-3; 7 bases line up with TRBD1. CDR3 length: 16 amino acids. Germline trimming cut 5 bases from V and 2 bases from J; bases unmatched to any gene: 10. Germline lookup yields CDR1 SGHVS and CDR2 FNYEAQ. The CDR3 nucleotides read TGTGCCAGCAGCATCCACCGGGACAGTTCCACAGATACGCAGTATTTT. It translates to CASSIHRDSSTDTQYF.

Written as DNA, the CDR3 is TGTGCCAGCAGCTTGTCAGGCTCAGCCGAGCAGTACTTC. Translation gives CASSLSGSAEQYF. The chain links TRBV7-3 to TRBJ2-7; D is undetermined. Germline assignment: CDR1 SGHTA and CDR2 FQGTGA. This CDR3 spans 13 amino acids. V shed 3 bases and J shed 6 bases, with 12 bases lying between them.

The chain couples TRBV19 to TRBJ1-3; no firm D call. With 7 bases removed from V and 7 bases from J, the gap between germline ends came to 20 bases. Looked up from germline, CDR1 is LNHDA and CDR2 is SQIVND (reference sequence). The CDR3 sequence is 15 residues long. The CDR3 loop is CASITPAKSGNTIYF. The CDR3 bases are TGTGCCAGTATCACTCCAGCGAAGTCGGGTAACACCATATATTTT.

J is TRBJ1-6 and V is TRBV27; 7 bases map to TRBD1. CDR1 is MNHEY and CDR2 is SMNVEV in the germline V gene (reference sequence). This CDR3 has 14 amino acids. V lost 3 bases to trimming and J lost 5 bases; unmatched junction nucleotides: 1. CDR3 bases: TGTGCCAGCAGTTTCGGACAGGATAATTCACCCCTCCACTTT. Residues: CASSFGQDNSPLHF.